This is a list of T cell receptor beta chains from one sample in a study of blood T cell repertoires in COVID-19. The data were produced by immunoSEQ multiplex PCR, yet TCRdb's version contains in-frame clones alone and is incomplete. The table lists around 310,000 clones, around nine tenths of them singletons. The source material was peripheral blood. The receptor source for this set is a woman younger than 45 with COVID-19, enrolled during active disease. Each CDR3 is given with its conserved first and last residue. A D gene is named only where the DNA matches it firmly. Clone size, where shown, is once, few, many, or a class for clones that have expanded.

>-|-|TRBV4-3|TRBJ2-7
TGCGCCAGCAGCCAAGGGGCGACAGGATTCTCCTACGAGCAGTACTTC
CASSQGATGFSYEQYF
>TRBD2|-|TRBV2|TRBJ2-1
TGTGCCAGCAGAAGGGACAGGGGGTTGACTAGCGGGAGGAATGAGCAGTTCTTC
CASRRDRGLTSGRNEQFF
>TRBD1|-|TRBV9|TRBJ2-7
TGTGCCAGCAGCCCCGGGACAGCGGCCTACGAGCAGTACTTC
CASSPGTAAYEQYF
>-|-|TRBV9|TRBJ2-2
TGTGCCAGCAGCGTAGGCGGTGCATTGACGACCGGGGAGCTGTTTTTT
CASSVGGALTTGELFF
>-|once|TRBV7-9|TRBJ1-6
TGTGCCAGCAGCTTATCGGGACAATGGGGATCACCCCTCCACTTT
CASSLSGQWGSPLHF
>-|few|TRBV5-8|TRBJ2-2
TGTGCCAGCAGCTTGGTACAGATGAACACCGGGGAGCTGTTTTTT
CASSLVQMNTGELFF
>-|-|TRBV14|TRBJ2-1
TGTGCCAGCAGCCAACTAGTACCCTACAATGAGCAGTTCTTC
CASSQLVPYNEQFF
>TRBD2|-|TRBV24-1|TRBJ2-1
TGTGCCACCAGTGATTTGGGGCTAGCGGGAGGGAGTTACAATGAGCAGTTCTTC
CATSDLGLAGGSYNEQFF
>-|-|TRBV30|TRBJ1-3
TGTGCCCAGGGACTCCACTCTGGAAACACCATATATTTT
CAQGLHSGNTIYF
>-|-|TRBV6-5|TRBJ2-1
TGTGCCAGCAGCTGGGACATTGATGAGCAGTTCTTC
CASSWDIDEQFF
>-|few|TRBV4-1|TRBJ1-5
TGCGCCAGCAGCCAAGATCCGAATCAGCCCCAGCATTTT
CASSQDPNQPQHF
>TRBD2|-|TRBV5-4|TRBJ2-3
TGTGCCAGCAGCTTGCTAGCGGGAGTGAACACAGATACGCAGTATTTT
CASSLLAGVNTDTQYF
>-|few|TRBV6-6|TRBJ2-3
TGTGCCAGCAGTTCTAGCACAGATACGCAGTATTTT
CASSSSTDTQYF
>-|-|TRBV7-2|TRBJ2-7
TGTGCCAGCAGCACCCAAGGAGGGGCGCACGAGCAGTACTTC
CASSTQGGAHEQYF
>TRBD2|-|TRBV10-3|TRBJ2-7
TGTGCCATCAGTGAGACCAGACTAGCGGGATTTCACGAGCAGTACTTC
CAISETRLAGFHEQYF
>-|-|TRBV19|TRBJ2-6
TGTGCCAGTAGTATTCCAGGGGATACCGCAGGGGCCAACGTCCTGACTTTC
CASSIPGDTAGANVLTF
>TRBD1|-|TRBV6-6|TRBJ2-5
TGTGCCAGCAGTTATGGGGACAGCCGACAAGAGACCCAGTACTTC
CASSYGDSRQETQYF
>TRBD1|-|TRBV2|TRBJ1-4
TGTGCCAGCAGCCGGAGACAGGGGGCTGCTAATGAAAAACTGTTTTTT
CASSRRQGAANEKLFF
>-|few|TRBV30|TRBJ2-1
TGTGCCTGGAGTAACAGGGCCCGCTACAATGAGCAGTTCTTC
CAWSNRARYNEQFF
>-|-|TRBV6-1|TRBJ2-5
TGTGCCAGCAGTGAAGGTTCGGCAGGATTACCCCAGTACTTC
CASSEGSAGLPQYF
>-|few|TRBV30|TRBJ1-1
TGTGCCTGGAGTCCAGGAGGGAACACTGAAGCTTTCTTT
CAWSPGGNTEAFF
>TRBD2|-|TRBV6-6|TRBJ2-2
TGTGCCAGCCGCGGGCGGGAGGGAATCGGGGAGCTGTTTTTT
CASRGREGIGELFF
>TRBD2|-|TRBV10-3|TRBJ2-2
TGTGCCATCAGTGGGGGCGGGAGGGCCCCGGGCACCGGGGAGCTGTTTTTT
CAISGGGRAPGTGELFF
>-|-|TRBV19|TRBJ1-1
TGTGCCAGTAGTTTGGGCATGAACACTGAAGCTTTCTTT
CASSLGMNTEAFF
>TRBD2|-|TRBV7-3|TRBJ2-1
TGTGCCAGCAGCTTAACGAACCCAGCGGGAAGGGTCAATGAGCAGTTCTTC
CASSLTNPAGRVNEQFF
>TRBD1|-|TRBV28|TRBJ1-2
TGTGCCAGCATCGAGAGGGGACAGACCTATGGCTACACCTTC
CASIERGQTYGYTF
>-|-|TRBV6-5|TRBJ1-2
TGTGCCAGCAGTTCATCAACAGGGTTCGATATCTATGGCTACACCTTC
CASSSSTGFDIYGYTF
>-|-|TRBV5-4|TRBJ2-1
TGTGCCAGCAGCTTGGAGACAGTCTACAATGAGCAGTTCTTC
CASSLETVYNEQFF
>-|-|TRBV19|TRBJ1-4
TGTGCCAGTAGCAAAACGGGTACGGGTTTCATCCAGGGAACTAATGAAAAACTGTTTTTT
CASSKTGTGFIQGTNEKLFF
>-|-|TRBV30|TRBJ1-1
TGTGCCTGGACCCCCTGGGGCCGGAACACTGAAGCTTTCTTT
CAWTPWGRNTEAFF
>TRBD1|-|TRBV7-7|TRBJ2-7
TGTGCTAGCAGTCTCGGGACAGGGATTTACGAGCAGTACTTC
CASSLGTGIYEQYF
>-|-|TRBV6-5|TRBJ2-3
TGTGCCAGCAGTTACGAAGGGGGTGCAGATACGCAGTATTTT
CASSYEGGADTQYF
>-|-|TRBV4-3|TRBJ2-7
TGCGCCAGCAGCCAAGCCCTATCTGGGCCCTACGAGCAGTACTTC
CASSQALSGPYEQYF
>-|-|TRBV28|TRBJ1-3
TGTGCCAGCATCCCGAGGAACTCTGGAAACACCATATATTTT
CASIPRNSGNTIYF
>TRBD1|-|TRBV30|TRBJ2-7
TGTGCCTGGGAGGATAAGGTTCCCGGACAGGGGTCAATCGAGCAGTACTTC
CAWEDKVPGQGSIEQYF
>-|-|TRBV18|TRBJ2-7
TGTGCCAGCTCACCACAGGACTTGCCCTACGAGCAGTACTTC
CASSPQDLPYEQYF
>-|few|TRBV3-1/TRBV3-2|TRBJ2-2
TGTGCCAGCAGCCAAGGTTGGGCAGGGAACACCGGGGAGCTGTTTTTT
CASSQGWAGNTGELFF